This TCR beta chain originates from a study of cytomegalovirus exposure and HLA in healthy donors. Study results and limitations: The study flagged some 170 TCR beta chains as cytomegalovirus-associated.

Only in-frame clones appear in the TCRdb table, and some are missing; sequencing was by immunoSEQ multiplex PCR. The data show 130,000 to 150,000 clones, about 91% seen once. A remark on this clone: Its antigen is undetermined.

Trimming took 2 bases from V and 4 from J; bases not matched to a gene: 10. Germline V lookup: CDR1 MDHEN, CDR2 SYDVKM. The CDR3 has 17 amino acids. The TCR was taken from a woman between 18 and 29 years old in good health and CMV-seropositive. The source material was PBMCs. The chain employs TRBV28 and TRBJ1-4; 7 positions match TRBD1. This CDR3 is CASSLKLRTGRNEKLFF. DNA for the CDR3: TGTGCCAGCAGTTTAAAACTTCGGACAGGCCGTAATGAAAAACTGTTTTTT.